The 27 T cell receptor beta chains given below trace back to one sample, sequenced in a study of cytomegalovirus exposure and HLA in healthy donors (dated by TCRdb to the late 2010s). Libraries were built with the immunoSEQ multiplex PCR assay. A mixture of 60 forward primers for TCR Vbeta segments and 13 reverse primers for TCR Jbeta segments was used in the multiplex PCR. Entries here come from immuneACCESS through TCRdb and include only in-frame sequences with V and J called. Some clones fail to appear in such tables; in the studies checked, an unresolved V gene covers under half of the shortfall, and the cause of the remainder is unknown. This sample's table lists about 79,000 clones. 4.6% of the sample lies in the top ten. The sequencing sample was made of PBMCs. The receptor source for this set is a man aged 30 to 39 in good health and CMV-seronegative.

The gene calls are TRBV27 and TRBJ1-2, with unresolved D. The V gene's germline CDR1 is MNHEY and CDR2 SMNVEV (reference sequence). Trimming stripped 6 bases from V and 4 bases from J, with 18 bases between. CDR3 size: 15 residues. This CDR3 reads CASRLLRAPFYGYTF. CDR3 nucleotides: TGTGCCAGCAGACTTCTCCGAGCACCCTTCTATGGCTACACCTTC.

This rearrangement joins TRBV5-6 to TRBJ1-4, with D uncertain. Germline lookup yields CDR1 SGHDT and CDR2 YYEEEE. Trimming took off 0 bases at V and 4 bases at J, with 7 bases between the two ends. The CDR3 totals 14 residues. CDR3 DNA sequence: TGTGCCAGCAGCTTGGGAGGGCATAATGAAAAACTGTTTTTT. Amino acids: CASSLGGHNEKLFF. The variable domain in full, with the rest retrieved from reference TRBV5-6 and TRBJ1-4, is DAGVTQSPTHLIKTRGQQVTLRCSPKSGHDTVSWYQQALGQGPQFIFQYYEEEERQRGNFPDRFSGHQFPNYSSELNVNALLLGDSALYLCASSLGGHNEKLFFGSGTQLSVL.

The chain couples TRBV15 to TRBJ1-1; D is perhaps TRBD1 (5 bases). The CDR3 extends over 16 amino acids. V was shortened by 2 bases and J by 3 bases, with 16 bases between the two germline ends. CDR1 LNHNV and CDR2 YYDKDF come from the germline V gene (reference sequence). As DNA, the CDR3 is TGTGCCACCAGCAGATCCGCGGACGGAGGGGACACTGAAGCTTTCTTT. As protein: CATSRSADGGDTEAFF. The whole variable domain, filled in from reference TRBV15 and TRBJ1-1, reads DAMVIQNPRYQVTQFGKPVTLSCSQTLNHNVMYWYQQKSSQAPKLLFHYYDKDFNNEADTPDNFQSRRPNTSFCFLDIRSPGLGDTAMYLCATSRSADGGDTEAFFGQGTRLTVV.

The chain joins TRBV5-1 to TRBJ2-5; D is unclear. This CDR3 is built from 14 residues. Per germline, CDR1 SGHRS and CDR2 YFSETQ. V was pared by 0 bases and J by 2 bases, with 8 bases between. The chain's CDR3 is CASSLGPEQETQYF. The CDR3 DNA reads TGCGCCAGCAGCTTGGGCCCGGAGCAAGAGACCCAGTACTTC.

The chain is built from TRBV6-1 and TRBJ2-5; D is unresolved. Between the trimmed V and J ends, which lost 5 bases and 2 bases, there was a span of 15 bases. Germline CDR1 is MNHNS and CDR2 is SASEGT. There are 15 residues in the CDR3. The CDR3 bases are TGTGCCAGCAGTTTTTCTCCCGACATACAAGAGACCCAGTACTTC. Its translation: CASSFSPDIQETQYF.

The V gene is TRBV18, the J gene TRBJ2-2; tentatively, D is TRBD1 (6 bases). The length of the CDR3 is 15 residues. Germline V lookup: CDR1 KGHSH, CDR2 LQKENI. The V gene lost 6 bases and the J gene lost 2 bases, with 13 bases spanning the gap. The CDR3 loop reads CASSPRQANTGELFF. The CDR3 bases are TGTGCCAGCTCCCCGCGACAGGCCAACACCGGGGAGCTGTTTTTT.

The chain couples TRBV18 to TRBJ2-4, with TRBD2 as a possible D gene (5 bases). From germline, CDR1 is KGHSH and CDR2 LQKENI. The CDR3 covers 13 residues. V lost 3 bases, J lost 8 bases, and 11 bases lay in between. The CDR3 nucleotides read TGTGCCAGCTCACCTCTACTGGGAGACATTCAGTACTTC. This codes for CASSPLLGDIQYF.

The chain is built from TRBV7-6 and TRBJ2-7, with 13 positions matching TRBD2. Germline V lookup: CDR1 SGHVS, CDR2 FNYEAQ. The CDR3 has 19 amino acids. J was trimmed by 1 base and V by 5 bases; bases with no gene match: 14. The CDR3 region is CASSPQLAGGLWGSYEQYF. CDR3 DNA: TGTGCCAGCAGCCCCCAACTAGCGGGGGGGCTCTGGGGTTCCTACGAGCAGTACTTC.

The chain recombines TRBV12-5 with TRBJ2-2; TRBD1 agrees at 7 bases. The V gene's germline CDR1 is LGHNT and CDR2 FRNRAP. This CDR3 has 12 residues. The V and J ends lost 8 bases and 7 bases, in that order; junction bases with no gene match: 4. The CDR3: CASSRGIGELFF. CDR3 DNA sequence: TGTGCTAGTTCCAGGGGGATCGGGGAGCTGTTTTTT.

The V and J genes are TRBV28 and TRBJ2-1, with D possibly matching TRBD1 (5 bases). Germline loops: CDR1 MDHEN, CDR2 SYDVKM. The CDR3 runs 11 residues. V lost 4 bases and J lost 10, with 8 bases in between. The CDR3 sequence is CASSSGNEQFF. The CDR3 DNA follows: TGTGCCAGCAGTTCAGGGAACGAGCAGTTCTTC. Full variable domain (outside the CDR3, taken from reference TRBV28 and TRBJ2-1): DVKVTQSSRYLVKRTGEKVFLECVQDMDHENMFWYRQDPGLGLRLIYFSYDVKMKEKGDIPEGYSVSREKKERFSLILESASTNQTSMYLCASSSGNEQFFGPGTRLTVL.

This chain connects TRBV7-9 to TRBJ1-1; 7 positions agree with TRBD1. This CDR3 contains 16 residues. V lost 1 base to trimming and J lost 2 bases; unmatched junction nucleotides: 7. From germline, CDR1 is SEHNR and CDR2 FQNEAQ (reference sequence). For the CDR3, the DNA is TGTGCCAGCAGCTTAGGACCGACAGGGATCAACACTGAAGCTTTCTTT. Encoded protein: CASSLGPTGINTEAFF.

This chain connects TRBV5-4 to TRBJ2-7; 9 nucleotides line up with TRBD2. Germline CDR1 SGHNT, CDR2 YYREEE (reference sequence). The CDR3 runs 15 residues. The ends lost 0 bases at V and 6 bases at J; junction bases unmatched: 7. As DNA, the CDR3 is TGTGCCAGCAGCTTGGGAGTAGCGGGAGTAGCCGAGCAGTACTTC. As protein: CASSLGVAGVAEQYF.

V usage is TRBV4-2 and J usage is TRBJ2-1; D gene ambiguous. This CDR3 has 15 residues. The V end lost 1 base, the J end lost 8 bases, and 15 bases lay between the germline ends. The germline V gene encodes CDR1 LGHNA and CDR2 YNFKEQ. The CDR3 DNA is TGTGCCAGCAGCCAAGGGAATCTAGATGGCGATGAGCAGTTCTTC. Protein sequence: CASSQGNLDGDEQFF.

The CDR3 loop reads CASSFRPGGSYEQYF. CDR3 bases: TGTGCCAGCAGCTTTCGTCCAGGGGGCTCCTACGAGCAGTACTTC. This chain joins TRBV7-9 and TRBJ2-7, with TRBD1 matching over 7 bases. Germline CDR1 is SEHNR and CDR2 is FQNEAQ (reference sequence). The CDR3 contains 15 residues. Unmatched junction bases numbered 5, after V lost 3 bases and J lost 0 bases.

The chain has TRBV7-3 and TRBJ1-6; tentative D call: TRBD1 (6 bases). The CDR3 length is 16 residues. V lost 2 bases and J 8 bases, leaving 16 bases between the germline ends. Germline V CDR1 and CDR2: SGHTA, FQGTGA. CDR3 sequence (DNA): TGTGCCAGCAGCTTACGGAGCAGGGGAAGGGATTCACCCCTCCACTTT. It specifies CASSLRSRGRDSPLHF.

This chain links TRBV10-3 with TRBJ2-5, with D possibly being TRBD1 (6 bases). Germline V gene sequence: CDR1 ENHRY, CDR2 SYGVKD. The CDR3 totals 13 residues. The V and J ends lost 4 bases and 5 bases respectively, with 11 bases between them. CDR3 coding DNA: TGTGCCATCAGTGCTTCAGGGGAGGAGACCCAGTACTTC. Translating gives CAISASGEETQYF.

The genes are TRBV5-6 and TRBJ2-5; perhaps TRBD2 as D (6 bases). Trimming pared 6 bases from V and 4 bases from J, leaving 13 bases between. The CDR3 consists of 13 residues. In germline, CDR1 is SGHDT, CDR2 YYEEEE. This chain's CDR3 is CASNQRGIETQYF. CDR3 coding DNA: TGTGCCAGCAACCAACGGGGGATAGAGACCCAGTACTTC.

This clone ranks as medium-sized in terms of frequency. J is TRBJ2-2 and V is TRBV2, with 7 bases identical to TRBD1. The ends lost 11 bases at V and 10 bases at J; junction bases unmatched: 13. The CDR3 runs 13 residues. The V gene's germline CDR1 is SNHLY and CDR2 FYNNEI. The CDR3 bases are TGTGCCTCCCGGGGACAGCTACACGAGGAGCTGTTTTTT. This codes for CASRGQLHEELFF. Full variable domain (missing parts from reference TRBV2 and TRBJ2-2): EPEVTQTPSHQVTQMGQEVILRCVPISNHLYFYWYRQILGQKVEFLVSFYNNEISEKSEIFDDQFSVERPDGSNFTLKIRSTKLEDSAMYFCASRGQLHEELFFGEGSRLTVL.

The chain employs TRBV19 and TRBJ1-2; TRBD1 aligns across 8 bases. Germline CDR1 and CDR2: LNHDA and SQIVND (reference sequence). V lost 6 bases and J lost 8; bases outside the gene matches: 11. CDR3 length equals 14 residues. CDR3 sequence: CASRVLRTGRGYTF. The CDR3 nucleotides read TGTGCCAGTAGGGTTCTACGGACAGGGAGGGGCTACACCTTC.

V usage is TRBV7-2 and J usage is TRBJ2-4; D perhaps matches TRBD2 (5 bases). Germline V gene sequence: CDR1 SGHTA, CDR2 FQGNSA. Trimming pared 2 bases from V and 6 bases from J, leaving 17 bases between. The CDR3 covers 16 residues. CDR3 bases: TGTGCCAGCAGCTTAACCGTGGTAGCGACGAGAAACATTCAGTACTTC. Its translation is CASSLTVVATRNIQYF.

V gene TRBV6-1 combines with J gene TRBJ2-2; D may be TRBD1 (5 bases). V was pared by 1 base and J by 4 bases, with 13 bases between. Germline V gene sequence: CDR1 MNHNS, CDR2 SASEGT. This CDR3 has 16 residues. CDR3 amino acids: CASSEVQGVSTGELFF. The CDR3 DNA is TGTGCCAGCAGTGAAGTTCAGGGCGTGAGCACCGGGGAGCTGTTTTTT.

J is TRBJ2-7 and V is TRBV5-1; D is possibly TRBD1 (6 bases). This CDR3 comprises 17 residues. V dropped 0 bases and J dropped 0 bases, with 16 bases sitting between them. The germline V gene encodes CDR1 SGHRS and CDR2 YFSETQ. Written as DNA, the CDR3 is TGCGCCAGCAGCTTGGGACAGGTCCCTTACAGCTCCTACGAGCAGTACTTC. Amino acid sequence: CASSLGQVPYSSYEQYF.

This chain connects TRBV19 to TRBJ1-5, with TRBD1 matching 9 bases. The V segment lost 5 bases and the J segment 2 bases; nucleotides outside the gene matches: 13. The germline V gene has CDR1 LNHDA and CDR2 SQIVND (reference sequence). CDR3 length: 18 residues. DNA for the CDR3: TGTGCCAGTAGTGCCTGGGACAGGGTGATAGTAGGCAATCAGCCCCAGCATTTT. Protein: CASSAWDRVIVGNQPQHF.

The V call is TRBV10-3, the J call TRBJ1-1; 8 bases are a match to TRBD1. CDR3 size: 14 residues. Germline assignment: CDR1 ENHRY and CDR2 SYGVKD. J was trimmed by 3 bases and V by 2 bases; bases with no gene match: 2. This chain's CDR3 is CAISELDRDTEAFF. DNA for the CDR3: TGTGCCATCAGTGAGCTGGACAGGGACACTGAAGCTTTCTTT.

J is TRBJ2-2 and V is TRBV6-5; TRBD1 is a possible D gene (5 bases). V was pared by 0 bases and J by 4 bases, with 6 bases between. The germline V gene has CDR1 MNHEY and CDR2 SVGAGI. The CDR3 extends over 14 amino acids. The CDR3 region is CASSYSGVTGELFF. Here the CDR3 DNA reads TGTGCCAGCAGTTACTCAGGGGTCACCGGGGAGCTGTTTTTT.

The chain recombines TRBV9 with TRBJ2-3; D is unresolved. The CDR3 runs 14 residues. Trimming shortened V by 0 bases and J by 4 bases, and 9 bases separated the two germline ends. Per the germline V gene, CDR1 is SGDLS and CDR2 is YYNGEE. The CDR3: CASSVAIQADTQYF. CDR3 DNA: TGTGCCAGCAGCGTAGCTATCCAGGCAGATACGCAGTATTTT.

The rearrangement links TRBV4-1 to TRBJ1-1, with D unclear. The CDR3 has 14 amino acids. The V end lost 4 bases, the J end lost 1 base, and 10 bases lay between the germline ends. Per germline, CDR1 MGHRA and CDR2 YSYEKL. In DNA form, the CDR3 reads TGCGCCAGCAGCCCCCCGACACGGAACACTGAAGCTTTCTTT. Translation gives CASSPPTRNTEAFF.